This T cell receptor beta chain derives from a study of beta chain features in type 1 diabetes. The germline V and J ends were trimmed by 2 bases and 4 bases, with 9 bases remaining between them. The CDR3 is 14 amino acids. The germline CDR1 and CDR2 sequences are SGHNT and YYREEE (reference sequence). Stem cell-like memory, regulatory, central memory and naive CD4+ cells were sorted via CD45RO/CCR7/CD25/CD127/CD95/CD27. Points from the study as a whole: Whether TCRB rearrangement is influenced by HLA type went unresolved here.

Reverse transcription of all isolated RNA meant that expressed TCRB transcripts were sequenced. The table came from immunoSEQ multiplex PCR; TCRdb's copy has only in-frame clones and leaves some out. The profile shows about 620,000 clones, roughly a sixth of them singletons. About this clone: What it binds is unknown.

Sequencing was performed on naive CD4+ T cells from blood. This chain connects TRBV5-4 to TRBJ1-4, with a tentative D call TRBD1 (5 bases). This TCR came from a man aged 18 to 29 in good health. The CDR3 here is CASSLRGGNEKLFF. CDR3 bases: TGTGCCAGCAGCTTACGGGGCGGTAATGAAAAACTGTTTTTT.